The source of this T cell receptor beta chain is a study of T cell clonotyping in hematopoietic cell transplantation. Study results and limitations: At the given depth, recipient repertoires were over 95% de novo clonotypes. Pathologically expanded recipient clonotypes increased progressively from day 30 to day 180 as diversity fell. Without cell sorting, CD4 versus CD8 contributions remain unresolved.

The length of the CDR3 is 11 residues. Germline CDR1 and CDR2: SEHNR and FQNEAQ (reference sequence). V gave up 8 bases and J gave up 0 bases, with 4 bases separating them. Blood collection times were about day -28 and days 30, 100, 180 posttransplant. Sequencing used immunoSEQ multiplex PCR; TCRdb keeps in-frame clones, though not all of them. The sample yields around 15,000 clones, more than 75% seen once. Comment on this clone: What it binds is unknown.

This TCR derives from a male patient aged 60-69 years who had an allogeneic stem cell transplant from a related donor, so the T cells may come from the graft donor. Some clones in this sample may be carry-over from other donors' samples. The sequences come from PBMCs, collected 100 days after allogeneic stem cell transplant. This chain uses TRBV7-9 with TRBJ1-1; D is undetermined. In DNA, the CDR3 is TGTGCCAGCGCCTTGAACACTGAAGCTTTCTTT. It codes for CASALNTEAFF.